Presented here are 12 T cell receptor beta chains from one specimen sequenced in a study of T-cell memory formation after mild COVID-19. TCRdb reprocessed the 5' RACE reads with MiXCR, giving one entry per CDR3 protein. The sample yields about 560,000 distinct CDR3 sequences, 17% seen once. Sequences were obtained from PBMCs or a T cell subset sorted from them (not recorded which). These receptors were taken from an adult woman who had mild COVID-19 (a few samples of this study predate the infection). Cell type and time point are not known.

V is TRBV12-3 or TRBV12-4 and J is TRBJ2-3; the D is unclear. This CDR3 contains 15 residues. Trimming left V 6 bases short and J 0 bases short, with 13 bases between. The DNA for the CDR3 is TGTGCCAGCAGAAGTGGCGAACACAGCACAGATACGCAGTATTTT. Protein sequence: CASRSGEHSTDTQYF.

This clonotype was counted a few times. The rearrangement links TRBV4-1 to TRBJ2-5, with D unresolved. Germline CDR1 MGHRA, CDR2 YSYEKL. The CDR3 is made up of 15 amino acids. With 1 base removed from V and 0 bases from J, the gap between germline ends came to 9 bases. CDR3 coding DNA: TGCGCCAGCAGCCAAGTGGTCAGGTACCAAGAGACCCAGTACTTC. This codes for CASSQVVRYQETQYF.

The chain is built from TRBV7-6 and TRBJ2-5; a weak D match, TRBD1 (6 bases). Trimming stripped 3 bases from V and 3 bases from J, with 11 bases between. Germline loops: CDR1 SGHVS, CDR2 FNYEAQ. CDR3 length equals 14 residues. As DNA, the CDR3 is TGTGCCAGCAGCTTCCCGCAGGGGAAAGAGACCCAGTACTTC. Translated: CASSFPQGKETQYF.

As DNA, the CDR3 is TGTGCCAGCAGTCCCTTGACAGGCGGCACCGTCGAGCAGTACTTC. Translation gives CASSPLTGGTVEQYF. This chain connects TRBV6-2 or TRBV6-3 to TRBJ2-7, with a tentative D call TRBD1 (6 bases). Germline V gene lookup returns CDR1 MNHEY and CDR2 SVGEGT. The V gene lost 5 bases and the J gene lost 6 bases, with 20 bases spanning the gap. The CDR3 contains 15 residues.

V usage is TRBV5-1 and J usage is TRBJ2-7; D possibly corresponds to TRBD1 (6 bases). Trimming removed 5 bases at V and 4 bases at J, with 19 bases between. Germline lookup yields CDR1 SGHRS and CDR2 YFSETQ. The CDR3 consists of 15 residues. The CDR3 protein is CASRFLPDSSYEQYF. The CDR3 coding sequence is TGCGCCAGCAGATTCTTACCGGACAGCTCATACGAGCAGTACTTC.

There are a few counts of this clonotype. Its ends do not fully match the called genes, so a read error is possible. This chain connects TRBV12-3 or TRBV12-4 to TRBJ2-4, with TRBD2 matching 14 bases. The CDR3 is made up of 15 amino acids. Here the CDR3 DNA reads TGTGCCAGCAGTTTAGTTGGACTAGCGGGAGGTCTCCGGGACTTC. Its translation is CASSLVGLAGGLRDF.

In its sample, this clonotype was seen a few times. The V gene is TRBV7-2, the J gene TRBJ2-1, with D possibly being TRBD2 (5 bases). The CDR3 is 16 residues long. The germline gives CDR1 SGHTA, CDR2 FQGNSA. V lost 0 bases and J lost 2, with 11 bases in between. The CDR3 loop reads CASSLATAEPYNEQFF. As DNA, the CDR3 is TGTGCCAGCAGCTTAGCTACAGCGGAGCCCTACAATGAGCAGTTCTTC. Full variable domain (remainder filled in from reference TRBV7-2 and TRBJ2-1): GAGVSQSPSNKVTEKGKDVELRCDPISGHTALYWYRQSLGQGLEFLIYFQGNSAPDKSGLPSDRFSAERTGGSVSTLTIQRTQQEDSAVYLCASSLATAEPYNEQFFGPGTRLTVL.

This clonotype came up a few times. The CDR3 bases are TGTGCCAGCAGTTTCTGGACATCTATTGGCGAGCAGTACTTC. Amino acid sequence: CASSFWTSIGEQYF. V is TRBV12-3 or TRBV12-4 and J is TRBJ2-7; the D gene is possibly TRBD1 (5 bases). The CDR3 sequence is 14 residues long. Trimming pared 3 bases from V and 6 bases from J, leaving 15 bases between.

The chain joins TRBV24-1 to TRBJ1-5; 7 bases fit TRBD1. With 9 bases clipped from V and 5 bases from J, the junction kept 9 bases outside the gene matches. The CDR3 has 14 residues. The germline V gene encodes CDR1 KGHDR and CDR2 SFDVKD. In DNA, the CDR3 is TGTGCCACCTCGCAGGGGGGGGGAGATCAGCCCCAGCATTTT. This gives the protein CATSQGGGDQPQHF.

The V and J genes are TRBV20-1 and TRBJ2-7; D gene uncertain. The length of the CDR3 is 13 residues. The germline CDR1 and CDR2 sequences are DFQATT and SNEGSKA (reference sequence). The V and J ends lost 1 base and 3 bases respectively, with 10 bases between them. CDR3 nucleotides: TGCAGTGCTAGAGGAGGCGGTCTCTACGAGCAGTACTTC. This encodes CSARGGGLYEQYF.

This clonotype was seen a few times. The V gene is TRBV7-3, the J gene TRBJ2-1, with D uncertain. The CDR3 is 12 residues long. Germline CDR1 and CDR2: SGHTA and FQGTGA. Trimming removed 5 bases at V and 8 bases at J, with 10 bases between. The CDR3 reads CASSTPGDEQFF. The CDR3 DNA is TGTGCCAGCAGCACCCCAGGTGATGAGCAGTTCTTC.

This clonotype was picked up a small number of times. This chain connects TRBV20-1 to TRBJ2-3; 13 bases align to TRBD2. From germline, CDR1 is DFQATT and CDR2 SNEGSKA (reference sequence). The trim removed 3 bases at V and 0 bases at J, leaving 6 bases unmatched. CDR3 length: 17 amino acids. CDR3 coding DNA: TGCAGTGCTAGGCCGGGACTAGCGGGGAAAAGCACAGATACGCAGTATTTT. It translates to CSARPGLAGKSTDTQYF.